This T cell receptor (beta chain) was obtained from a study of T cells after yellow fever vaccination. Findings and caveats of the study: Among all clonotypes, a small share was observed in both CD4 and CD8 compartments. Post-booster repertoires contained most primary-vaccination clones again (about 95% CD4, 88% CD8).

Germline loops: CDR1 SGHRS, CDR2 YFSETQ. The length of the CDR3 is 17 residues. With 0 bases clipped from V and 1 base from J, the junction kept 7 bases outside the gene matches. Each CDR3 protein gets one entry after TCRdb re-called the 5' RACE reads with MiXCR. This sample has a few hundred thousand distinct CDR3 sequences, with around 7.3% found just once. In this sample, this clonotype turned up a few times. What it binds is not known. This sequence joins TRBV5-1 and TRBJ2-3; 8 nucleotides match TRBD2. This receptor was identified in a man aged 18-30 years who received the YFV17D yellow fever vaccine. Source: PBMCs, taken more than 40 days after the first yellow fever vaccination. The CDR3 sequence: CASSLGTGGIRTDTQYF. In nucleotides, the CDR3 is TGCGCCAGCAGCTTGGGAACGGGGGGGATCCGCACAGATACGCAGTATTTT.